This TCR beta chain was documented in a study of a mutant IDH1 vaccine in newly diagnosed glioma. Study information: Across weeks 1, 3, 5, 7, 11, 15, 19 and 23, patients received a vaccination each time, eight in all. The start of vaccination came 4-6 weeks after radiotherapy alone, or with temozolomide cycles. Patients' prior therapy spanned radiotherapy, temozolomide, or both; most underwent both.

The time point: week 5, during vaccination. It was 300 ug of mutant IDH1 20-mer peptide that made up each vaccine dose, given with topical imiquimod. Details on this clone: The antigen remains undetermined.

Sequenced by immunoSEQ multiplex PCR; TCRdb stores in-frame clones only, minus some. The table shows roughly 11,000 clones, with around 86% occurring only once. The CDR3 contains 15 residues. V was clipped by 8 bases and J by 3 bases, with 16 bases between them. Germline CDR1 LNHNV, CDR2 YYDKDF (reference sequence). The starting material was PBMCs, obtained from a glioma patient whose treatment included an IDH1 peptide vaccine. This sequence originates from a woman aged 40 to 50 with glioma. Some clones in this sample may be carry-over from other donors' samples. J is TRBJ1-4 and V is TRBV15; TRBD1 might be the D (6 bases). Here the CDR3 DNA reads TGTGCCACCTCGTGGGGGCGGACATCTAATGAAAAACTGTTTTTT. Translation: CATSWGRTSNEKLFF.